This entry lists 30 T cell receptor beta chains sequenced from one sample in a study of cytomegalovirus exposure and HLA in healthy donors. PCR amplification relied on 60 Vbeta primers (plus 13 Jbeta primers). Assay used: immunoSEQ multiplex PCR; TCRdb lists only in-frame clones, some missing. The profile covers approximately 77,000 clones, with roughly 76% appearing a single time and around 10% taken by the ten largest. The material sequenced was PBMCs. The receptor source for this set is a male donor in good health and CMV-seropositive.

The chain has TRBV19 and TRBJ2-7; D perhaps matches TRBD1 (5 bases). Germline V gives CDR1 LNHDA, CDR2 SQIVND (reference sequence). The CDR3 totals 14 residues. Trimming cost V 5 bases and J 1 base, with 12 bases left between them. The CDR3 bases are TGTGCCAGTAGTTCCCCTTGGACATCCTACGAGCAGTACTTC. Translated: CASSSPWTSYEQYF.

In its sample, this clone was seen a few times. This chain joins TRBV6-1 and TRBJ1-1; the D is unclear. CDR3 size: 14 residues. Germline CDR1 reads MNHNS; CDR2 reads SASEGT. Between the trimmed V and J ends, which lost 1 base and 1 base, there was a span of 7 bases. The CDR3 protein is CASSEGIGNTEAFF. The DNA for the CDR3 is TGTGCCAGCAGTGAAGGAATCGGGAACACTGAAGCTTTCTTT.

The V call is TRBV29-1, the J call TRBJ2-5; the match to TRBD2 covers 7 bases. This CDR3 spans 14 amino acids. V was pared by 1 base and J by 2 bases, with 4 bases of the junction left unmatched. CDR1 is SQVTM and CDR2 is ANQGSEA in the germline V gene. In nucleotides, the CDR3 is TGCAGCGTTGAAGTCGGACTAGAACAAGAGACCCAGTACTTC. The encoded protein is CSVEVGLEQETQYF.

The CDR3 spells CASSKGTVTGELFF. CDR3 nucleotides: TGCGCCAGCAGCAAAGGGACAGTTACCGGGGAGCTGTTTTTT. The chain combines TRBV5-1 with TRBJ2-2; TRBD1 agrees at 7 bases. With 4 bases clipped from V and 5 bases from J, the junction kept 5 bases outside the gene matches. The V gene's germline CDR1 is SGHRS and CDR2 YFSETQ. This CDR3 spans 14 amino acids. Full variable domain (remainder filled in from reference TRBV5-1 and TRBJ2-2): KAGVTQTPRYLIKTRGQQVTLSCSPISGHRSVSWYQQTPGQGLQFLFEYFSETQRNKGNFPGRFSGRQFSNSRSEMNVSTLELGDSALYLCASSKGTVTGELFFGEGSRLTVL.

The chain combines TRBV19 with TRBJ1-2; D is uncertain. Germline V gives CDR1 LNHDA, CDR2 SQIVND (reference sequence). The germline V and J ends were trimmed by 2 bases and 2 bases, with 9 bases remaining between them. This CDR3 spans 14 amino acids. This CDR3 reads CASSIPRRNYGYTF. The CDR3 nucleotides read TGTGCCAGTAGTATACCCAGAAGAAACTATGGCTACACCTTC.

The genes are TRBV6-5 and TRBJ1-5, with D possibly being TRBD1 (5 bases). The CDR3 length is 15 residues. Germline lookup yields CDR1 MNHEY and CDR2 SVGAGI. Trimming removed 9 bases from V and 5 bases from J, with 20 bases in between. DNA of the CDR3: TGTGCCAGAACTAACCCCGAGGGGAGGGATCAGCCCCAGCATTTT. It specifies CARTNPEGRDQPQHF.

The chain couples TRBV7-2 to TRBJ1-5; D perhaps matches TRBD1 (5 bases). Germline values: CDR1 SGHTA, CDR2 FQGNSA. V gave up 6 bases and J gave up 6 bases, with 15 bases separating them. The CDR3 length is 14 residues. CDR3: CASSVTRAGQPQHF. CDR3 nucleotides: TGTGCCAGCAGTGTGACCAGGGCTGGTCAGCCCCAGCATTTT.

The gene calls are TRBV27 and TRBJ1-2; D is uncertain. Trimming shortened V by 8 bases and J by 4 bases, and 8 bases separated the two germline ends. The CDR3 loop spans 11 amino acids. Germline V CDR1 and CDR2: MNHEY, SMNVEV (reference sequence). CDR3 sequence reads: CASSDTYGYTF. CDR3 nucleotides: TGTGCCAGCTCCGACACCTATGGCTACACCTTC.

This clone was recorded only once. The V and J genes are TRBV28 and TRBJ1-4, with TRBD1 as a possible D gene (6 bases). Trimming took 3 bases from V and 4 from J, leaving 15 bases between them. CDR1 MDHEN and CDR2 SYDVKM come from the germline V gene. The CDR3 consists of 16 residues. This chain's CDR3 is CASSFRGGHYNEKLFF. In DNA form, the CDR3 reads TGTGCCAGCAGTTTCCGGGGGGGGCACTATAATGAAAAACTGTTTTTT.

CDR3 region: CASSLIGTSNTGELFF. In DNA form, the CDR3 reads TGTGCCAGCAGCTTAATTGGGACTTCGAACACCGGGGAGCTGTTTTTT. The chain uses TRBV7-6 and TRBJ2-2, with TRBD2 as a possible D gene (6 bases). Trimming cost V 2 bases and J 0 bases, with 10 bases left between them. Germline CDR1 reads SGHVS; CDR2 reads FNYEAQ. The CDR3 is made up of 16 amino acids.

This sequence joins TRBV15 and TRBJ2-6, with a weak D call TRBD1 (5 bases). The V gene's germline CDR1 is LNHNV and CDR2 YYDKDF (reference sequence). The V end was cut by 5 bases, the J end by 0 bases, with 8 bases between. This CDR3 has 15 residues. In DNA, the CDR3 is TGTGCCACCAGCGACAGCAACTCTGGGGCCAACGTCCTGACTTTC. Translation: CATSDSNSGANVLTF.

CDR3 bases: TGTGCCAGCAGCGCGCCGGGAAAGCGGGACACCGGGGAGCTGTTTTTT. Translation: CASSAPGKRDTGELFF. The chain employs TRBV7-9 and TRBJ2-2, with D perhaps matching TRBD2 (6 bases). Germline V gene sequence: CDR1 SEHNR, CDR2 FQNEAQ (reference sequence). The V gene lost 5 bases and the J gene lost 3 bases, with 16 bases spanning the gap. The CDR3 sequence is 16 residues long. Full variable domain (remainder filled in from reference TRBV7-9 and TRBJ2-2): DTGVSQNPRHKITKRGQNVTFRCDPISEHNRLYWYRQTLGQGPEFLTYFQNEAQLEKSRLLSDRFSAERPKGSFSTLEIQRTEQGDSAMYLCASSAPGKRDTGELFFGEGSRLTVL.

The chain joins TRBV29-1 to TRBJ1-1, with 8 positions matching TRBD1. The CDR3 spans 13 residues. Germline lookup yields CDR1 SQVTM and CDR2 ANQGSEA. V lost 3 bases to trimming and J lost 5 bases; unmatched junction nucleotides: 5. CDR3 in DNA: TGCAGCGTTGAGGGCAGGGGGCGGACTGAAGCTTTCTTT. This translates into CSVEGRGRTEAFF.

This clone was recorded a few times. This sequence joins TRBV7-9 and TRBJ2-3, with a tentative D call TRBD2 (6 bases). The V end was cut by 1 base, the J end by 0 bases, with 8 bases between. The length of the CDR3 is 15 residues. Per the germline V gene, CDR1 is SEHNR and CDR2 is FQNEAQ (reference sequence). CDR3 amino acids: CASSLVRGSTDTQYF. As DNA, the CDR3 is TGTGCCAGCAGCTTAGTGCGGGGAAGCACAGATACGCAGTATTTT.

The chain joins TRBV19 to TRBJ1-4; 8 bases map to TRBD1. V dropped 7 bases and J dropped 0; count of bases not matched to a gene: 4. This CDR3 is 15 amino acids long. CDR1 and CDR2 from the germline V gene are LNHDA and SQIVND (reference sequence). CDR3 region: CASTGQGTTNEKLFF. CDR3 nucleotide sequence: TGTGCCAGTACCGGACAGGGAACAACTAATGAAAAACTGTTTTTT.

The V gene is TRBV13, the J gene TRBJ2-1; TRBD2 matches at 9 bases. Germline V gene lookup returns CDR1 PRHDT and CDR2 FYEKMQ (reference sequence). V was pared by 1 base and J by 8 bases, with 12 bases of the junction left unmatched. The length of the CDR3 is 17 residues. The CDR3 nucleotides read TGTGCCAGCAGCTTAGTGGGTTTGGGGACTAGCACTTATGAGCAGTTCTTC. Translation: CASSLVGLGTSTYEQFF.

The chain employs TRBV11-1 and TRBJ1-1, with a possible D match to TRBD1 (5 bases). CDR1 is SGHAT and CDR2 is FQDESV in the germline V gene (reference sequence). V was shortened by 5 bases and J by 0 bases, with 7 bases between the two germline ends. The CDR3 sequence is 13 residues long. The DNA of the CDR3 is TGTGCCAGCAGCAGGGGTATGAACACTGAAGCTTTCTTT. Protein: CASSRGMNTEAFF.

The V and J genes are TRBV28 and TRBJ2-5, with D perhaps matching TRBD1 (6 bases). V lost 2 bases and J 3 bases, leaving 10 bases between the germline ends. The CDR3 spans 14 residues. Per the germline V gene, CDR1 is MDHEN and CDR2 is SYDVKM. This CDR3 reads CASSLHGQKETQYF. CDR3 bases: TGTGCCAGCAGTTTACACGGACAGAAAGAGACCCAGTACTTC.

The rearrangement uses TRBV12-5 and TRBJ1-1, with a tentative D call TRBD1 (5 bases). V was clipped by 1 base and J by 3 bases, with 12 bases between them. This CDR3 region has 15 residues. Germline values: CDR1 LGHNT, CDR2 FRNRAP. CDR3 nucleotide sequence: TGTGCTAGTGGTTTGGCTCGGGGGGGATACACTGAAGCTTTCTTT. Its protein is CASGLARGGYTEAFF.

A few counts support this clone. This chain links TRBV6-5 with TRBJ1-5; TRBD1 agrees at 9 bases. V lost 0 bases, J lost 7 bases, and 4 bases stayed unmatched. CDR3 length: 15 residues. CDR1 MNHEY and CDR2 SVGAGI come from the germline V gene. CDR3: CASSYSPDRGQPQHF. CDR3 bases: TGTGCCAGCAGTTACTCTCCGGACAGGGGACAGCCCCAGCATTTT.

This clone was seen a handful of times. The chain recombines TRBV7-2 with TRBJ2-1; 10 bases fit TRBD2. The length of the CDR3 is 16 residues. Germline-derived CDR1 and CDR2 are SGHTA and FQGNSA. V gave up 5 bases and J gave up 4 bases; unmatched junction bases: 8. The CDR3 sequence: CASSPGTSEIYNEQFF. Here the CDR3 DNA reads TGTGCCAGCAGCCCAGGGACTAGCGAAATATACAATGAGCAGTTCTTC.

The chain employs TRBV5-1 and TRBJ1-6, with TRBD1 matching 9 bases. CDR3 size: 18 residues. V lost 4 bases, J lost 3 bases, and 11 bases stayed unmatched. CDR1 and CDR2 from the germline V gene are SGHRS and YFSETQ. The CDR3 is CASSPGWDRVGYNSPLHF. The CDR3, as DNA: TGCGCCAGCAGCCCTGGTTGGGACAGGGTGGGCTATAATTCACCCCTCCACTTT.

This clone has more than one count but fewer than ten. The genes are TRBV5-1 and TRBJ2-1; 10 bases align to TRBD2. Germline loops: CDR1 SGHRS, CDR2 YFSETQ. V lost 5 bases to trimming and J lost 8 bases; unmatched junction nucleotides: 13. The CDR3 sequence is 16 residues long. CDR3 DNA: TGCGCCAGCAGACGGTCTAGCGGGAGTCGGGGCGATGAGCAGTTCTTC. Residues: CASRRSSGSRGDEQFF.

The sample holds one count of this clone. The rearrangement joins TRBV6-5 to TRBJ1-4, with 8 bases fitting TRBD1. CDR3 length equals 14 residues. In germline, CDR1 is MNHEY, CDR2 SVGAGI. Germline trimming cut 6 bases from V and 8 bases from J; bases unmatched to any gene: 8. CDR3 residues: CASSLDRGREKLFF. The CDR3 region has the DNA TGTGCCAGCAGCTTAGACAGGGGACGGGAAAAACTGTTTTTT.

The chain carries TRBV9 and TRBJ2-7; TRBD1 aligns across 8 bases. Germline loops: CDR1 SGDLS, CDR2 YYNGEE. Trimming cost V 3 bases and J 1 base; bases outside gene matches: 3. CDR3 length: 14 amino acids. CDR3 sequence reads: CASSAGQASYEQYF. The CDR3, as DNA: TGTGCCAGCAGCGCGGGACAGGCTTCCTACGAGCAGTACTTC.

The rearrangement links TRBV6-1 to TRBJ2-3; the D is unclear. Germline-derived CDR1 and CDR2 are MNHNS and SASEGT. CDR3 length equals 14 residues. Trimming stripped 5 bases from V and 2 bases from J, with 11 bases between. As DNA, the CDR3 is TGTGCCAGCAGTCGGATGGGCTCCACAGATACGCAGTATTTT. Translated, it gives CASSRMGSTDTQYF.

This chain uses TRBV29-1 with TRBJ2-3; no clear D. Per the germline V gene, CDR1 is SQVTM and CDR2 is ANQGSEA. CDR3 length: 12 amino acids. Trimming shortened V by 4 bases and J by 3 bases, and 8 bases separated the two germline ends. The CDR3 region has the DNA TGCAGCGTTGCGCGGCTGACAGATACGCAGTATTTT. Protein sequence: CSVARLTDTQYF.

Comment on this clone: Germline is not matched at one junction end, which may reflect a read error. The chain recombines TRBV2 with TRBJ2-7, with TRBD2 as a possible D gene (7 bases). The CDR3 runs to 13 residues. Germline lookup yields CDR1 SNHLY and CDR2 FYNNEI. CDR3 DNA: TGTGCCAGCAGCGGGGGGCCTTGGGTGTCCGGGCACTTC. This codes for CASSGGPWVSGHF.

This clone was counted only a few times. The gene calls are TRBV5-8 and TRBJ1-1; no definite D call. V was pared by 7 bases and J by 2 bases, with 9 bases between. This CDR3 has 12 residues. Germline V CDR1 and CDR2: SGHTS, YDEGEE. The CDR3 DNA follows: TGTGCCAGCCGCCGGGTTAACACTGAAGCTTTCTTT. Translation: CASRRVNTEAFF.

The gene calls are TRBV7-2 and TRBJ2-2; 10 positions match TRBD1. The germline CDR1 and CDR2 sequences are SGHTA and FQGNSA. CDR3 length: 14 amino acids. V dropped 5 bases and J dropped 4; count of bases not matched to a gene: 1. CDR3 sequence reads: CASSRTGGTGELFF. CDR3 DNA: TGTGCCAGCAGCCGGACAGGGGGCACCGGGGAGCTGTTTTTT.